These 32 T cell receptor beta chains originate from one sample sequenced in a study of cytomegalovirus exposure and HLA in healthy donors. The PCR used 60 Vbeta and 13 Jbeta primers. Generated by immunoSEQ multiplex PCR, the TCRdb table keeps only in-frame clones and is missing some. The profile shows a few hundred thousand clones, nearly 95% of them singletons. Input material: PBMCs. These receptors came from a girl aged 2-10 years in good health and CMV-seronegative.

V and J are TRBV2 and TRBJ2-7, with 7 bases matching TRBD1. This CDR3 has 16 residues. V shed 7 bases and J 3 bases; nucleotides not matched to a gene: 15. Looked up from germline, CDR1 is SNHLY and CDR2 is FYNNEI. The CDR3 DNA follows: TGTGCCAGCACTAATATCGGACAGGCCGAGGTCTACGAGCAGTACTTC. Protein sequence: CASTNIGQAEVYEQYF.

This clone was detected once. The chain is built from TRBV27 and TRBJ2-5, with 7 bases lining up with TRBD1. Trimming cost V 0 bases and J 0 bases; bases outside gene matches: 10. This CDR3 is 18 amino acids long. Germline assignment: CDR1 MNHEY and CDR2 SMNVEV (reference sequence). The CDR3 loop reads CASSLSKFVRGYQETQYF. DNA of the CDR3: TGTGCCAGCAGTTTATCTAAGTTTGTCAGGGGGTACCAAGAGACCCAGTACTTC.

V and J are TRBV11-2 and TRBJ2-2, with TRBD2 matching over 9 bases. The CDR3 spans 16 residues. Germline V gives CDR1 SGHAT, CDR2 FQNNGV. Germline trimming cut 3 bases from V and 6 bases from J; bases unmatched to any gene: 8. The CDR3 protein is CASSFNSGSRSGELFF. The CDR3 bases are TGTGCCAGCAGCTTTAATAGCGGGAGTAGATCCGGGGAGCTGTTTTTT.

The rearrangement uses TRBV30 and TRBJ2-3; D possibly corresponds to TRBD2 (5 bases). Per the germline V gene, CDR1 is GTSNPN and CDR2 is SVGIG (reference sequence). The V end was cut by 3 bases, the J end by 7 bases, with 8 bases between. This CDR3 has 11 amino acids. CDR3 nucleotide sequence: TGTGCCTGGAGGTCGGGGAATACGCAGTATTTT. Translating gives CAWRSGNTQYF.

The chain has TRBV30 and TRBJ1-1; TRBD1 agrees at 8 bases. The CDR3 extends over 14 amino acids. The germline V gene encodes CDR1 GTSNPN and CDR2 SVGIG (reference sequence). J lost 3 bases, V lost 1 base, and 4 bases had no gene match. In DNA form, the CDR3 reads TGTGCCTGGAGTGCAGGGGGCAGGTACACTGAAGCTTTCTTT. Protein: CAWSAGGRYTEAFF.

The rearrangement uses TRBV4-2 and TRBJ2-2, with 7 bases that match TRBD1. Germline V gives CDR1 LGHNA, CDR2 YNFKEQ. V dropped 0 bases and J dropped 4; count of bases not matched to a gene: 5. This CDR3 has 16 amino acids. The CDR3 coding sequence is TGTGCCAGCAGCCAAGACATAGGGGGCGGCACCGGGGAGCTGTTTTTT. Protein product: CASSQDIGGGTGELFF.

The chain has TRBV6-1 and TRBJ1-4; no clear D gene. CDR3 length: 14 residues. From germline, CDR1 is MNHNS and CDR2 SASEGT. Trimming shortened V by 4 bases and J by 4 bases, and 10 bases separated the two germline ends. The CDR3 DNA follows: TGTGCCAGCAGTGGAAACTTTTTTAATGAAAAACTGTTTTTT. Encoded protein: CASSGNFFNEKLFF.

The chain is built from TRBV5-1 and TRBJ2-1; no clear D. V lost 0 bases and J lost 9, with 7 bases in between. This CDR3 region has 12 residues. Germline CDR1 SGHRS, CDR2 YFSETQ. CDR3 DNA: TGCGCCAGCAGCTTGGGGAGTGGTGAGCAGTTCTTC. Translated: CASSLGSGEQFF. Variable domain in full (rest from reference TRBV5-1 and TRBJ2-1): KAGVTQTPRYLIKTRGQQVTLSCSPISGHRSVSWYQQTPGQGLQFLFEYFSETQRNKGNFPGRFSGRQFSNSRSEMNVSTLELGDSALYLCASSLGSGEQFFGPGTRLTVL.

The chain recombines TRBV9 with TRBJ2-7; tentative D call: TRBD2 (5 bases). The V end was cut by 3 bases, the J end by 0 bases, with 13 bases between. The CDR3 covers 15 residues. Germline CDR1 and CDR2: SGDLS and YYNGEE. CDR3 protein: CASSGRPGSSYEQYF. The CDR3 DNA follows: TGTGCCAGCAGCGGCAGACCTGGGAGCTCCTACGAGCAGTACTTC.

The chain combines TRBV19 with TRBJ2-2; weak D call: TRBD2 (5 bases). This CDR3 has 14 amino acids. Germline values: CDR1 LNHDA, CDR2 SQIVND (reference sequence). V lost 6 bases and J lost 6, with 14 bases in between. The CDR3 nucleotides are TGTGCCAGTAGCGGACTTAGAGTCGCCGGGGAGCTGTTTTTT. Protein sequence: CASSGLRVAGELFF. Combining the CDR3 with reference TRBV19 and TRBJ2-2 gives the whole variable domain DGGITQSPKYLFRKEGQNVTLSCEQNLNHDAMYWYRQDPGQGLRLIYYSQIVNDFQKGDIAEGYSVSREKKESFPLTVTSAQKNPTAFYLCASSGLRVAGELFFGEGSRLTVL.

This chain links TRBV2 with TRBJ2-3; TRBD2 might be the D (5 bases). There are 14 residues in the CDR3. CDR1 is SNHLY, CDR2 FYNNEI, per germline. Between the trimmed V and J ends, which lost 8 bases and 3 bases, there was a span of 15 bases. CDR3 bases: TGTGCCAGCGGGGTAGCCGCGGGTACAGATACGCAGTATTTT. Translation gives CASGVAAGTDTQYF.

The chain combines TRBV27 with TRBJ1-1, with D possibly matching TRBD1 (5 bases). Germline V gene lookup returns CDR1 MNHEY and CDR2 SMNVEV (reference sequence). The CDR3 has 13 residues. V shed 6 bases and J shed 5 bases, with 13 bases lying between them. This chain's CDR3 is CASRVAGGTEAFF. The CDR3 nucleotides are TGTGCCAGCAGGGTAGCGGGGGGGACTGAAGCTTTCTTT.

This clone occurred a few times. The CDR3 loop is CASSEYIRGRGGEKLFF. The CDR3 nucleotides are TGTGCCAGCAGTGAATATATTCGGGGCAGGGGCGGAGAAAAACTGTTTTTT. The V call is TRBV25-1, the J call TRBJ1-4; D is possibly TRBD1 (6 bases). The V end lost 0 bases, the J end lost 8 bases, and 19 bases lay between the germline ends. The CDR3 runs 17 residues. Per germline, CDR1 MGHDK and CDR2 SYGVNS.

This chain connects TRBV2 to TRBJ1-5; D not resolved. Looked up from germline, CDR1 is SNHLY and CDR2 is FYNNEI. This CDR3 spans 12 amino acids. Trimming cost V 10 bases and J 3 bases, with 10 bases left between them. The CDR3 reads CAIQEYNQPQHF. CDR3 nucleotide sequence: TGTGCCATCCAGGAATACAATCAGCCCCAGCATTTT.

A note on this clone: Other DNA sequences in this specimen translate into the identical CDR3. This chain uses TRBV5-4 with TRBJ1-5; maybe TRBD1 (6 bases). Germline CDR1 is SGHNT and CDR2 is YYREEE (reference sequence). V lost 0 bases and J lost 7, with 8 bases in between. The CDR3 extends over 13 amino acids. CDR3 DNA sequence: TGTGCCAGCAGCTTGGACAGGGACCAGCCCCAGCATTTT. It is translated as CASSLDRDQPQHF.

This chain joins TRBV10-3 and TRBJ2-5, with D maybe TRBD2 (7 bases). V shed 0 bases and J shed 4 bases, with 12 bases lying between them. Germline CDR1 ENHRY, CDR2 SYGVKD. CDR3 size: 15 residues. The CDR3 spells CAISESGGGGETQYF. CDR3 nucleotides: TGTGCCATCAGTGAGTCTGGGGGCGGGGGAGAGACCCAGTACTTC.

The CDR3 region has the DNA TGTGCCAGCAGCTGGACGACAGGGGGCGACCTCTCCTACGAGCAGTACTTC. Protein product: CASSWTTGGDLSYEQYF. The rearrangement joins TRBV7-2 to TRBJ2-7; 10 bases match TRBD1. V shed 4 bases, J shed 0 bases, and the junction held 9 bases outside the gene matches. CDR1 and CDR2 (germline): SGHTA, FQGNSA. The CDR3 runs 17 residues.

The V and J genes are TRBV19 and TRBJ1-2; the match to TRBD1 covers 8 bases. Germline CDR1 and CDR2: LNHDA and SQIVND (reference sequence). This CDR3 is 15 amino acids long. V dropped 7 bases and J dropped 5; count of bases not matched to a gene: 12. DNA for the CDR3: TGTGCCAGTACCCTAGGGGCAGGGGGCGCGTATGGCTACACCTTC. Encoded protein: CASTLGAGGAYGYTF.

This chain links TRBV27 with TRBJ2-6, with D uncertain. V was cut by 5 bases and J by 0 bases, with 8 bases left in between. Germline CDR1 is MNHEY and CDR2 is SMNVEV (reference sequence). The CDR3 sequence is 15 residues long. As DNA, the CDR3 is TGTGCCAGCAGTCTCTCTTACTCTGGGGCCAACGTCCTGACTTTC. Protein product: CASSLSYSGANVLTF.

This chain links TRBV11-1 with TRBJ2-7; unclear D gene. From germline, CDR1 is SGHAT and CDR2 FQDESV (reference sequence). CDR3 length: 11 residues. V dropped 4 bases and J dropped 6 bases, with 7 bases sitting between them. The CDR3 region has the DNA TGTGCCAGCAGCTCATCAATCGAGCAGTACTTC. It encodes CASSSSIEQYF.

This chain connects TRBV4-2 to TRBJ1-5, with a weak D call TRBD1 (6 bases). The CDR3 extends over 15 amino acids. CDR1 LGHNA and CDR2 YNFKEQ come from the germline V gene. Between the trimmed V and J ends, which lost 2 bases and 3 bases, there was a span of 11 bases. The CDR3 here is CASSQWTDHNQPQHF. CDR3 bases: TGTGCCAGCAGCCAATGGACAGATCACAATCAGCCCCAGCATTTT.

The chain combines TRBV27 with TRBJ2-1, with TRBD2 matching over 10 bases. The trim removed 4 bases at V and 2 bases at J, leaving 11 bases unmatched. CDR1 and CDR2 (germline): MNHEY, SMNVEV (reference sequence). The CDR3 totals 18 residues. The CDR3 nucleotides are TGTGCCAGCAGTTCGGGTCTAGCGGGAGTTCGGACCTACAATGAGCAGTTCTTC. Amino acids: CASSSGLAGVRTYNEQFF.

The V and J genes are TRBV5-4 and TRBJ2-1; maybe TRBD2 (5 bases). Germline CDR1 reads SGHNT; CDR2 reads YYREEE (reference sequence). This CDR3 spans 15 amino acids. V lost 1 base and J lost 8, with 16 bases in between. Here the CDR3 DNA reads TGTGCCAGCAGCTTGACCGGGATTGTTGTGGATGAGCAGTTCTTC. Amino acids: CASSLTGIVVDEQFF.

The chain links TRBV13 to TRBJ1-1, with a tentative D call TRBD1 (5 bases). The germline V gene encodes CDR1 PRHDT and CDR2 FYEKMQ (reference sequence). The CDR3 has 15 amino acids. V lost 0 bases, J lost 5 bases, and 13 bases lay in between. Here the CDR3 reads CASSLGLGGGTEAFF. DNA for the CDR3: TGTGCCAGCAGCTTAGGCCTTGGGGGGGGAACTGAAGCTTTCTTT.

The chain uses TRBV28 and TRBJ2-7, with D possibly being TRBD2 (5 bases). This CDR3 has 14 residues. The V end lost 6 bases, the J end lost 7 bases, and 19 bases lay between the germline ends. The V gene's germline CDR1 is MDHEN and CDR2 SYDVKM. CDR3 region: CASSPWESIWEQYF. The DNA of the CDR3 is TGTGCCAGCAGCCCATGGGAGTCCATCTGGGAGCAGTACTTC.

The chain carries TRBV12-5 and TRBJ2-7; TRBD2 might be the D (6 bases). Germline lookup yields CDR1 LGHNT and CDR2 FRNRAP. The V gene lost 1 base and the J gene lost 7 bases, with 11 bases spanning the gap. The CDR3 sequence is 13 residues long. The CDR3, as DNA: TGTGCTAGTGGTTTGGAGCCCGGGACTGAGCAGTACTTC. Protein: CASGLEPGTEQYF.

The CDR3 DNA is TGTGCCAGCAAAGAACGCCGGGACAACTACGAGCAGTACTTC. This gives the protein CASKERRDNYEQYF. The chain is built from TRBV6-6 and TRBJ2-7, with D possibly being TRBD1 (6 bases). This CDR3 has 14 amino acids. Germline V gene lookup returns CDR1 MNHNY and CDR2 SVGAGI (reference sequence). V was clipped by 7 bases and J by 3 bases, with 16 bases between them.

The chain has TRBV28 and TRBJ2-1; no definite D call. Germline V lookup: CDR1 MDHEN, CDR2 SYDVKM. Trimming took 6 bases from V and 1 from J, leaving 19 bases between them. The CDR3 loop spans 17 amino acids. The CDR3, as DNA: TGTGCCAGCAGCCTTCGACTCTACCTGACGTCCTACAATGAGCAGTTCTTC. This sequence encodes CASSLRLYLTSYNEQFF.

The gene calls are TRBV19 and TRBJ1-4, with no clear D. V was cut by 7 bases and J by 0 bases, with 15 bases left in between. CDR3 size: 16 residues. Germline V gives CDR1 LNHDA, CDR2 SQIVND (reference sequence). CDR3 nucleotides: TGTGCCAGTACCTCTTCGAGAGGAGCAACTAATGAAAAACTGTTTTTT. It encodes CASTSSRGATNEKLFF.

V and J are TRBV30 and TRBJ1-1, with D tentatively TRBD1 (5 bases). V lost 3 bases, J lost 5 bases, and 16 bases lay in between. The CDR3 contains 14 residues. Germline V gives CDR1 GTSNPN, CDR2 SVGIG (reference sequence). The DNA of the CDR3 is TGTGCCTGGAGACGGGGGATCGTTAGGACTGAAGCTTTCTTT. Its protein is CAWRRGIVRTEAFF.

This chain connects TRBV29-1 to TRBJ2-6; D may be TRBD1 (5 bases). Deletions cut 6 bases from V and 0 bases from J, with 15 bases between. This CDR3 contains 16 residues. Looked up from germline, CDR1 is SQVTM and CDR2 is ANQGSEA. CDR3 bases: TGCAGCGTAACAGGTTCTAGGGGCTCTGGGGCCAACGTCCTGACTTTC. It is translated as CSVTGSRGSGANVLTF.

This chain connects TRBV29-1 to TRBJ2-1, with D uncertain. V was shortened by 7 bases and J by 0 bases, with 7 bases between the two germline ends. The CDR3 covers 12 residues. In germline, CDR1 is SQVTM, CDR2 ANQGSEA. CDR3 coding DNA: TGCAGCGGTGATAGCTCCTACAATGAGCAGTTCTTC. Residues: CSGDSSYNEQFF.